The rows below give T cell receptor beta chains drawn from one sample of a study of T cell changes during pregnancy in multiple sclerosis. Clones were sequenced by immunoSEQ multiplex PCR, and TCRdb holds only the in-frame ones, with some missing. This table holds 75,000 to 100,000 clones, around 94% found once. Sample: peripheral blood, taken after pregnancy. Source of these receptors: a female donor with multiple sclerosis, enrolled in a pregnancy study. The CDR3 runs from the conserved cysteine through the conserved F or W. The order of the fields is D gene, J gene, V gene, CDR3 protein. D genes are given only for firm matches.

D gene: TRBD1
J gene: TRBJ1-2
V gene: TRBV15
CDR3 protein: CATSTRTGENYGYTF

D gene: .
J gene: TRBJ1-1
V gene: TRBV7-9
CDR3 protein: CASMGLMDTEAFF

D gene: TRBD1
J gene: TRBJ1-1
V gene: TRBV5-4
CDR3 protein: CASSLGGGDTEAFF

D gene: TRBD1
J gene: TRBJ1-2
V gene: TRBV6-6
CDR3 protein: CASSYGDRGNYGYTF

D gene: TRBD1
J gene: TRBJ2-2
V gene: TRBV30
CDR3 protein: CAWSALAGTGGFGELFF

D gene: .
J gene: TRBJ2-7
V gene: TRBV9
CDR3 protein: CASSPLGWGDYEQYF

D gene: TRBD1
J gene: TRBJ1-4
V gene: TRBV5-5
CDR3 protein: CASSPIIGTDNEKLFF

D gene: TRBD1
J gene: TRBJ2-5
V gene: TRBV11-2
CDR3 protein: CASSLGRPGTGEGRETQYF

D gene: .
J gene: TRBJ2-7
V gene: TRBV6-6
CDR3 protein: CASLTVPGSSYEQYF

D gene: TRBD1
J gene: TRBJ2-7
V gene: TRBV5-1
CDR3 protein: CASSLGGQGALEQYF

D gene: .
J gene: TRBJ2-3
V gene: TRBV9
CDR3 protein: CASSAVASQGTDTQYF

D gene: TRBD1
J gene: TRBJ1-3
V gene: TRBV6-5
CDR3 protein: CASSYSTGTGNTIYF

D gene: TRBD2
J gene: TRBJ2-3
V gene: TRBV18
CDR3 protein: CASSPGGSPTDTQYF

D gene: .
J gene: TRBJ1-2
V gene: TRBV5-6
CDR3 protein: CASTWGGEDGYTF

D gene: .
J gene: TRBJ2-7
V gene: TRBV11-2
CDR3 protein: CASSLGRGLVYEQYF

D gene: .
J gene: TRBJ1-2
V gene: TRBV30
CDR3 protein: CAWSVSAGLGYTF

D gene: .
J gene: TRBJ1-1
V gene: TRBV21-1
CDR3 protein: CASSPSLAFF

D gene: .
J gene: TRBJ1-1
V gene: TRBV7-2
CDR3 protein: CASSLARGGEAFF

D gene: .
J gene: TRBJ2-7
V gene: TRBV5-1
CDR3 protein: CASSLGGLRRFYEQYF

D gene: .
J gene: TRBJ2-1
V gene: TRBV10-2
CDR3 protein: CASSAATRMDYNEQFF

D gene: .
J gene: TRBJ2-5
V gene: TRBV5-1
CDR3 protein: CASSLQETQYF

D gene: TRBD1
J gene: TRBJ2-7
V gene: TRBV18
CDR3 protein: CASSLGQGAGYEQYF

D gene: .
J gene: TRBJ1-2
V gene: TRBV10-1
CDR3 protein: CASSKERGRMVYGYTF

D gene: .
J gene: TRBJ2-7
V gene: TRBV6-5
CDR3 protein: CASSYSSGGQVYEQYF

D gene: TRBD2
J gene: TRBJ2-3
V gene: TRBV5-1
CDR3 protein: CASSFGTSDFTDTQYF

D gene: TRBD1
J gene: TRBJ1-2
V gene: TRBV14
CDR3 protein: CASSQDRGTGGLEGYTF

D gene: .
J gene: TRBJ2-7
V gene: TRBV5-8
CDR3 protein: CASSLMGLLSYEQYF

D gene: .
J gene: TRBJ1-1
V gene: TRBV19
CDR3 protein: CASSRRDSLNTEAFF

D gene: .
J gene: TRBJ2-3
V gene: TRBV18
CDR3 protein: CASSPPKRTSTDTQYF

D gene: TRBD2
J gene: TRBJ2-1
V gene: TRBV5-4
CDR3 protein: CASSLASGSTHNEQFF

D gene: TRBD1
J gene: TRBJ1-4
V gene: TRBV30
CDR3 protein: CAWSGTGEKLFF

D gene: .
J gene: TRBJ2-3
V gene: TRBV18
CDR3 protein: CASSPGSTDTQYF

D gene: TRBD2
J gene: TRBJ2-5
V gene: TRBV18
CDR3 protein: CASSGSGGGTQYF